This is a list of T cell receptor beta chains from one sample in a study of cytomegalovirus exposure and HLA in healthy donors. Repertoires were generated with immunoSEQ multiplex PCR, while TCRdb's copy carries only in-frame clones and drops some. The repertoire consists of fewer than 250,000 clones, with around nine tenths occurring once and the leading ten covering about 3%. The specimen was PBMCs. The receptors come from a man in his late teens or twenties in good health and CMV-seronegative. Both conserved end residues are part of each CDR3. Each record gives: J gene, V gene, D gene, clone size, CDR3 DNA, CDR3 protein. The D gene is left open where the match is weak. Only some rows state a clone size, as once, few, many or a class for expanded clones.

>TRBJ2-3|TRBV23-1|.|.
TGCGCCAGCAGCTCCCTCCGTAGCACAGATACGCAGTATTTT
CASSSLRSTDTQYF
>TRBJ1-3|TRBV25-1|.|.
TGTGCCAGCAGGTCTGGGACAAACTCTGGAAACACCATATATTTT
CASRSGTNSGNTIYF
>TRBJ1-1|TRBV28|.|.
TGTGCCAGCAGTTTCACGGGTAACACTGAAGCTTTCTTT
CASSFTGNTEAFF
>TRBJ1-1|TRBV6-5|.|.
TGTGCCAGCAGCTTCTGGGGCGGGGAGAACACTGAAGCTTTCTTT
CASSFWGGENTEAFF
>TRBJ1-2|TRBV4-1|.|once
TGCGCCAGCAGCCACAGCGCCTCTGATGTCTACACCTTC
CASSHSASDVYTF
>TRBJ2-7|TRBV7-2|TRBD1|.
TGTGCCAGCAGCTTAGCCGGGACAGGGGCAGGGTACGAGCAGTACTTC
CASSLAGTGAGYEQYF
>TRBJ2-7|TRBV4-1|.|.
TGCGCCAGCAGCCAAGTTTTCCGCTACGAGCAGTACTTC
CASSQVFRYEQYF
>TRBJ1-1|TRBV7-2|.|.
TGTGCCAGCAGCTTAGAGGGGGGGAGGGCTTTCTTT
CASSLEGGRAFF
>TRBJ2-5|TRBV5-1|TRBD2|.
TGCGCCAGCAGCTTTATGAGCGGGGGGGAGGAGACCCAGTACTTC
CASSFMSGGEETQYF
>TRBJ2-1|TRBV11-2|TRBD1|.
TGTGCCAGCAGCTCGAACAGGGGCCACAATGAGCAGTTCTTC
CASSSNRGHNEQFF
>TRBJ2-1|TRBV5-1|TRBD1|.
TGCGCCAGCAGCGTGGGACAGTACAATGAGCAGTTCTTC
CASSVGQYNEQFF
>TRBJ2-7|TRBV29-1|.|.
TGCAGCGTTGGTACGGTGTGGGAGCAGTACTTC
CSVGTVWEQYF
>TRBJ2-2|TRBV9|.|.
TGTGCCAGCAGCCCCGGGATCGGCACCGGGGAGCTGTTTTTT
CASSPGIGTGELFF
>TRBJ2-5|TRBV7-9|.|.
TGTGCCAGCAGCTTTAGAGAGACCCAGTACTTC
CASSFRETQYF
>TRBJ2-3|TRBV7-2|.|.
TGTGCCAGCAGCTTCGGTGGCAGGGGCACAGATACGCAGTATTTT
CASSFGGRGTDTQYF